These 30 T cell receptor beta chains came from one sample sequenced in a study of beta chain features in type 1 diabetes. Expressed TCRB transcripts got sequenced, as all isolated RNA was reverse transcribed. Profiled with immunoSEQ multiplex PCR; TCRdb holds only in-frame clones, not every one. In the table there are 350,000 or so clones, around a fifth of which are singletons. The material sequenced was naive CD4+ T cells from blood. The receptors shown here come from a woman between 18 and 29 years old in good health.

In its sample, this clone was seen a few times. J is TRBJ2-7 and V is TRBV7-2, with 8 bases lining up with TRBD2. Germline-derived CDR1 and CDR2 are SGHTA and FQGNSA. J was trimmed by 0 bases and V by 1 base; bases with no gene match: 2. CDR3 length: 15 amino acids. The CDR3 loop is CASSLDAGGSYEQYF. In DNA, the CDR3 is TGTGCCAGCAGCTTAGATGCGGGGGGCTCCTACGAGCAGTACTTC.

Only a few counts were recorded for this clone. At the DNA level, this CDR3 is encoded by other sequences in the same sample as well. The chain couples TRBV30 to TRBJ2-2, with D unclear. The CDR3 sequence is 13 residues long. Germline V gene data show CDR1 as GTSNPN and CDR2 as SVGIG (reference sequence). Deletions cut 4 bases from V and 2 bases from J, with 8 bases between. The CDR3: CAWKEANTGELFF. The CDR3 region has the DNA TGTGCCTGGAAAGAGGCCAACACCGGGGAGCTGTTTTTT.

On this clone: Germline is not matched at one junction end, which may reflect a read error. The V and J genes are TRBV4-1 and TRBJ1-5; perhaps TRBD1 as D (5 bases). Germline CDR1 is MGHRA and CDR2 is YSYEKL. This CDR3 is 13 amino acids long. Here the CDR3 reads CASSQERGQPQHF. DNA for the CDR3: TGTGCCAGCAGCCAAGAAAGGGGTCAGCCCCAGCATTTT.

The table lists this clone with a few counts. The chain carries TRBV19 and TRBJ1-2; D unresolved. V dropped 3 bases and J dropped 8 bases, with 10 bases sitting between them. Per germline, CDR1 LNHDA and CDR2 SQIVND (reference sequence). The CDR3 is made up of 12 amino acids. The CDR3 is CASSIPGSGYTF. The CDR3 DNA is TGTGCCAGTAGTATTCCGGGTTCCGGCTACACCTTC.

This clone has just a few counts. J is TRBJ2-7 and V is TRBV6-5, with D maybe TRBD1 (8 bases). Between the trimmed V and J ends, which lost 6 bases and 5 bases, there was a span of 14 bases. CDR1 is MNHEY, CDR2 SVGAGI, per germline. The CDR3 extends over 13 amino acids. CDR3 in amino acids: CASRRTGRDEQYF. The CDR3 DNA follows: TGTGCCAGCAGAAGGACAGGGAGGGACGAGCAGTACTTC.

This chain links TRBV4-1 with TRBJ2-7; 7 nucleotides align to TRBD1. The ends lost 4 bases at V and 3 bases at J; junction bases unmatched: 15. This CDR3 contains 17 residues. Per germline, CDR1 MGHRA and CDR2 YSYEKL. The CDR3 here is CASSRYTGTELLYEQYF. Written as DNA, the CDR3 is TGCGCCAGCAGCCGATATACAGGGACAGAACTTCTCTACGAGCAGTACTTC.

The table lists this clone with a few counts. V and J are TRBV7-9 and TRBJ2-7; D might be TRBD2 (6 bases). V gave up 5 bases and J gave up 5 bases, with 10 bases separating them. Germline V lookup: CDR1 SEHNR, CDR2 FQNEAQ (reference sequence). The CDR3 spans 12 residues. CDR3 nucleotides: TGTGCCAGCAGCCCAAGGAGGGACGAGCAGTACTTC. Protein product: CASSPRRDEQYF. The whole variable domain, remainder taken from reference TRBV7-9 and TRBJ2-7, is DTGVSQNPRHKITKRGQNVTFRCDPISEHNRLYWYRQTLGQGPEFLTYFQNEAQLEKSRLLSDRFSAERPKGSFSTLEIQRTEQGDSAMYLCASSPRRDEQYFGPGTRLTVT.

This chain connects TRBV2 to TRBJ2-1; 10 nucleotides agree with TRBD2. J gave up 5 bases and V 5 bases, and 6 bases lay outside the gene matches. From germline, CDR1 is SNHLY and CDR2 FYNNEI. The CDR3 has 15 amino acids. CDR3 sequence reads: CASSPKREGDNEQFF. CDR3 nucleotide sequence: TGTGCCAGCAGTCCTAAGCGGGAGGGGGACAATGAGCAGTTCTTC.

V usage is TRBV7-9 and J usage is TRBJ2-3; 8 nucleotides align to TRBD2. Losses at the gene ends were 3 bases for V and 0 bases for J; bases not matched to a gene: 11. This CDR3 is 18 amino acids long. Germline loops: CDR1 SEHNR, CDR2 FQNEAQ (reference sequence). As DNA, the CDR3 is TGTGCCAGCAGCTTCCCCCAGCGGGAGCGTACTAGCACAGATACGCAGTATTTT. Protein product: CASSFPQRERTSTDTQYF.

V gene TRBV19 combines with J gene TRBJ1-1; D is possibly TRBD1 (5 bases). Per the germline V gene, CDR1 is LNHDA and CDR2 is SQIVND (reference sequence). Trimming pared 5 bases from V and 4 bases from J, leaving 11 bases between. CDR3 size: 13 residues. The CDR3 reads CASSAQGGTEAFF. CDR3 DNA: TGTGCCAGTAGTGCTCAGGGTGGCACTGAAGCTTTCTTT.

The rearrangement uses TRBV5-6 and TRBJ1-4, with unresolved D. The CDR3 has 12 residues. Germline assignment: CDR1 SGHDT and CDR2 YYEEEE. The V gene lost 4 bases and the J gene lost 8 bases, with 9 bases spanning the gap. The CDR3 bases are TGTGCCAGCAGCCGCGTCGGGGAAAAACTGTTTTTT. Its protein is CASSRVGEKLFF.

J is TRBJ1-2 and V is TRBV9; D unresolved. Germline values: CDR1 SGDLS, CDR2 YYNGEE. The CDR3 length is 14 residues. V lost 0 bases and J lost 2, with 8 bases in between. In nucleotides, the CDR3 is TGTGCCAGCAGCGTAGACGGGAGGAACTATGGCTACACCTTC. This codes for CASSVDGRNYGYTF.

The V and J genes are TRBV28 and TRBJ2-3; no reliable D call. Germline lookup yields CDR1 MDHEN and CDR2 SYDVKM. The CDR3 extends over 11 amino acids. Trimming left V 9 bases short and J 2 bases short, with 6 bases between. The CDR3 is CASGDTDTQYF. CDR3 nucleotide sequence: TGTGCCAGTGGAGACACAGATACGCAGTATTTT.

The V call is TRBV30, the J call TRBJ1-2; maybe TRBD1 (6 bases). CDR1 and CDR2 (germline): GTSNPN, SVGIG (reference sequence). The CDR3 loop spans 15 amino acids. Trimming removed 0 bases at V and 4 bases at J, with 15 bases between. This chain's CDR3 is CAWSVKTGPGYGYTF. In DNA, the CDR3 is TGTGCCTGGAGTGTCAAGACAGGTCCGGGCTATGGCTACACCTTC.

This clone has just a few counts. The gene calls are TRBV6-5 and TRBJ2-5, with TRBD1 as a possible D gene (5 bases). V lost 5 bases to trimming and J lost 1 base, with 11 bases between them. This CDR3 contains 14 residues. CDR1 and CDR2 (germline): MNHEY, SVGAGI. CDR3 protein: CASSAQVGQETQYF. CDR3 sequence (DNA): TGTGCCAGCAGTGCACAGGTCGGCCAAGAGACCCAGTACTTC.

This clone came up a few times. The chain combines TRBV7-2 with TRBJ2-2, with unresolved D. CDR1 is SGHTA and CDR2 is FQGNSA in the germline V gene. V was clipped by 3 bases and J by 3 bases, with 5 bases between them. The CDR3 contains 13 residues. In DNA, the CDR3 is TGTGCCAGCAGCTTTGCGGACACCGGGGAGCTGTTTTTT. Protein product: CASSFADTGELFF.

A few counts support this clone. This chain joins TRBV5-1 and TRBJ2-6; 9 nucleotides line up with TRBD1. The CDR3 spans 17 residues. CDR1 and CDR2 (germline): SGHRS, YFSETQ. V shed 5 bases, J shed 0 bases, and the junction held 6 bases outside the gene matches. This CDR3 is CASSTGGTISGANVLTF. CDR3 sequence (DNA): TGCGCCAGCAGTACAGGGGGCACTATCTCTGGGGCCAACGTCCTGACTTTC. Full variable domain (rest looked up from reference TRBV5-1 and TRBJ2-6): KAGVTQTPRYLIKTRGQQVTLSCSPISGHRSVSWYQQTPGQGLQFLFEYFSETQRNKGNFPGRFSGRQFSNSRSEMNVSTLELGDSALYLCASSTGGTISGANVLTFGAGSRLTVL.

The chain uses TRBV5-6 and TRBJ2-7; 9 bases are a match to TRBD1. The CDR3 runs to 13 residues. Germline trimming cut 5 bases from V and 0 bases from J; bases unmatched to any gene: 0. Germline CDR1 and CDR2: SGHDT and YYEEEE. The CDR3 sequence is CASRDRGSYEQYF. CDR3 coding DNA: TGTGCCAGCAGGGACAGGGGCTCCTACGAGCAGTACTTC.

V usage is TRBV30 and J usage is TRBJ2-1; 11 bases agree with TRBD2. The CDR3 has 16 residues. Germline V gene lookup returns CDR1 GTSNPN and CDR2 SVGIG (reference sequence). Trimming at V came to 0 bases and at J to 6 bases, leaving 7 bases not matched to a gene. The CDR3, as DNA: TGTGCCTGGAGTGTGTACACTAGCGGGAGACTCAATGAGCAGTTCTTC. It encodes CAWSVYTSGRLNEQFF.

The J gene is TRBJ2-5, the V gene TRBV6-6; TRBD2 matches 10 bases. The CDR3 has 16 residues. Germline V CDR1 and CDR2: MNHNY, SVGAGI (reference sequence). The J segment lost 3 bases and the V segment lost 2 bases, leaving 6 bases of the junction unmatched. This CDR3 reads CASSYPRGLAEETQYF. The CDR3 DNA is TGTGCCAGCAGTTACCCCCGCGGACTAGCGGAAGAGACCCAGTACTTC.

The chain has TRBV23-1 and TRBJ1-1; TRBD1 is a possible D gene (6 bases). TRBV23-1 is known as an ORF, though its function is uncertain. The CDR3 loop spans 14 amino acids. V was clipped by 4 bases and J by 8 bases, with 17 bases between them. The CDR3: CASSLGQRQSEAFF. Written as DNA, the CDR3 is TGCGCCAGCAGTCTCGGACAGAGACAATCAGAAGCTTTCTTT.

This chain uses TRBV7-2 with TRBJ2-1; D possibly corresponds to TRBD2 (7 bases). Trimming pared 3 bases from V and 9 bases from J, leaving 21 bases between. CDR1 is SGHTA and CDR2 is FQGNSA in the germline V gene. The CDR3 runs to 16 residues. In DNA, the CDR3 is TGTGCCAGCAGCTTTCCCAGGGGCGGGGGTCGTAGTGAGCAGTTCTTC. Translated, it gives CASSFPRGGGRSEQFF. Full variable domain (missing parts from reference TRBV7-2 and TRBJ2-1): GAGVSQSPSNKVTEKGKDVELRCDPISGHTALYWYRQSLGQGLEFLIYFQGNSAPDKSGLPSDRFSAERTGGSVSTLTIQRTQQEDSAVYLCASSFPRGGGRSEQFFGPGTRLTVL.

This clone turned up a few times. This chain links TRBV18 with TRBJ1-5; TRBD1 agrees at 8 bases. CDR1 is KGHSH and CDR2 is LQKENI in the germline V gene. V lost 5 bases, J lost 1 base, and 4 bases stayed unmatched. This CDR3 spans 15 amino acids. The CDR3 DNA reads TGTGCCAGCTCAGGCGGGACAGGAAGCAATCAGCCCCAGCATTTT. Its translation: CASSGGTGSNQPQHF.

This chain links TRBV7-3 with TRBJ1-6; D ambiguous. V was trimmed by 0 bases and J by 8 bases, leaving 5 bases between them. The CDR3 extends over 13 amino acids. Germline V gene sequence: CDR1 SGHTA, CDR2 FQGTGA. The CDR3 DNA reads as TGTGCCAGCAGCTTAACGAGGGATTCACCCCTCCACTTT. It yields the protein CASSLTRDSPLHF.

This clone occurred once. This sequence joins TRBV29-1 and TRBJ2-3; 10 bases line up with TRBD2. Germline CDR1 reads SQVTM; CDR2 reads ANQGSEA. J gave up 0 bases and V 7 bases, and 7 bases lay outside the gene matches. CDR3 size: 15 residues. The CDR3 reads CSESGTSESTDTQYF. In nucleotides, the CDR3 is TGCAGCGAGTCCGGGACTAGCGAAAGCACAGATACGCAGTATTTT.

The genes are TRBV5-4 and TRBJ2-3; maybe TRBD2 (6 bases). This CDR3 has 14 residues. Trimming pared 3 bases from V and 4 bases from J, leaving 12 bases between. CDR1 is SGHNT, CDR2 YYREEE, per germline (reference sequence). In nucleotides, the CDR3 is TGTGCCAGCAGCTCCGCCGGGGAGGCAGATACGCAGTATTTT. It codes for CASSSAGEADTQYF.

This clone appeared a few times. The chain links TRBV7-9 to TRBJ1-1; D might be TRBD1 (6 bases). The V gene's germline CDR1 is SEHNR and CDR2 FQNEAQ (reference sequence). The CDR3 covers 15 residues. Trimming removed 6 bases from V and 4 bases from J, with 18 bases in between. CDR3 residues: CASRLAGGVGTEAFF. The CDR3 region has the DNA TGTGCCAGCAGACTAGCGGGGGGCGTTGGCACTGAAGCTTTCTTT. The variable domain in full, completed from reference TRBV7-9 and TRBJ1-1, reads DTGVSQNPRHKITKRGQNVTFRCDPISEHNRLYWYRQTLGQGPEFLTYFQNEAQLEKSRLLSDRFSAERPKGSFSTLEIQRTEQGDSAMYLCASRLAGGVGTEAFFGQGTRLTVV.

This chain links TRBV5-1 with TRBJ2-7; D is possibly TRBD1 (5 bases). The V gene's germline CDR1 is SGHRS and CDR2 YFSETQ. The V end was cut by 7 bases, the J end by 2 bases, with 25 bases between. This CDR3 has 17 residues. The CDR3 DNA reads TGCGCCAGCGCAACCTCTGGATCCAGGGCCCATACCTACGAGCAGTACTTC. Translating it yields CASATSGSRAHTYEQYF.

This clone was seen more than once but under ten times. This rearrangement joins TRBV18 to TRBJ2-7, with TRBD2 matching over 9 bases. The CDR3 loop spans 15 amino acids. V was clipped by 2 bases and J by 5 bases; unmatched bases: 7. Looked up from germline, CDR1 is KGHSH and CDR2 is LQKENI. In nucleotides, the CDR3 is TGTGCCAGCTCACCAGTAGCGGGGGCCATAAACGAGCAGTACTTC. This gives the protein CASSPVAGAINEQYF.

The genes are TRBV30 and TRBJ1-5, with TRBD1 matching 8 bases. Trimming took 5 bases from V and 7 from J; bases not matched to a gene: 16. The CDR3 extends over 16 amino acids. Germline V gives CDR1 GTSNPN, CDR2 SVGIG (reference sequence). The CDR3 DNA reads TGTGCCTGGTTCCGCATGGGACAGGCCTCAGGGCAGCCCCAGCATTTT. As protein: CAWFRMGQASGQPQHF.